Shown below are 21 T cell receptor beta chains from a single sample sequenced in a study of shared clonotypes between healthy human individuals. Profiled with immunoSEQ multiplex PCR; TCRdb holds only in-frame clones, not every one. Here the sample spans under 1,100,000 clones, roughly 80% being singletons. Sequencing was done on a sample of memory CD4+ T cells sorted from blood. Subset given: CD45RA-negative fraction. These receptors were collected from a man aged 18 to 29 in good health.

V usage is TRBV5-1 and J usage is TRBJ2-1; 7 nucleotides line up with TRBD1. The CDR3 is 13 amino acids. Looked up from germline, CDR1 is SGHRS and CDR2 is YFSETQ. V gave up 0 bases and J gave up 8 bases; unmatched junction bases: 2. The CDR3 region has the DNA TGCGCCAGCAGCTTGGAGGGGGCGTATGAGCAGTTCTTC. Translated: CASSLEGAYEQFF.

The gene calls are TRBV2 and TRBJ2-7; no clear D gene. The CDR3 runs 11 residues. Trimming took off 2 bases at V and 12 bases at J, with 11 bases between the two ends. Germline V lookup: CDR1 SNHLY, CDR2 FYNNEI. CDR3 protein: CASSEMAVRYF. CDR3 DNA sequence: TGTGCCAGCAGTGAAATGGCAGTGCGGTACTTC.

V and J are TRBV7-8 and TRBJ2-5; weak D call: TRBD1 (6 bases). V was clipped by 1 base and J by 4 bases, with 13 bases between them. CDR3 size: 15 residues. Per the germline V gene, CDR1 is SGHVS and CDR2 is FQNEAQ. The CDR3 loop is CASSLGTQGAETQYF. The CDR3 DNA reads TGTGCCAGCAGCTTAGGCACACAGGGCGCAGAGACCCAGTACTTC. Variable domain in full (rest from reference TRBV7-8 and TRBJ2-5): GAGVSQSPRYKVAKRGQDVALRCDPISGHVSLFWYQQALGQGPEFLTYFQNEAQLDKSGLPSDRFFAERPEGSVSTLKIQRTQQEDSAVYLCASSLGTQGAETQYFGPGTRLLVL.

This clone turned up a few times. This chain links TRBV21-1 with TRBJ1-1. TRBV21-1 counts as a pseudogene. The CDR3 contains 15 residues. DNA for the CDR3: TGTGCCAGCAGCCCCCCGGACCCAGCGAACACTGAAGCTTTCTTT. Translated, it gives CASSPPDPANTEAFF.

The chain has TRBV5-4 and TRBJ1-6; D is unresolved. CDR3 length: 15 residues. Germline V lookup: CDR1 SGHNT, CDR2 YYREEE (reference sequence). V was cut by 1 base and J by 5 bases, with 10 bases left in between. CDR3 in amino acids: CASSLYGEDNSPLHF. DNA for the CDR3: TGTGCCAGCAGCTTGTACGGAGAGGATAATTCACCCCTCCACTTT.

As to this clone: This sample includes further DNA sequences coding for the same CDR3. For the CDR3, the DNA is TGCGCCAGCAGCTTGGGGAATTCACCCCTCCACTTT. This encodes CASSLGNSPLHF. This chain links TRBV5-1 with TRBJ1-6; unclear D gene. The CDR3 covers 12 residues. Germline CDR1 reads SGHRS; CDR2 reads YFSETQ. With 0 bases removed from V and 7 bases from J, the gap between germline ends came to 2 bases.

The rearrangement links TRBV7-9 to TRBJ2-5, with 7 bases aligning to TRBD1. V lost 0 bases and J lost 5; bases outside the gene matches: 3. This CDR3 spans 14 amino acids. The germline CDR1 and CDR2 sequences are SEHNR and FQNEAQ (reference sequence). CDR3 loop: CASSLAGQVETQYF. The CDR3 DNA is TGTGCCAGCAGCTTAGCCGGACAGGTTGAGACCCAGTACTTC.

CDR3 nucleotides: TGCAGCGGGGGGGATGGAGAGACCCAGTACTTC. Amino acid sequence: CSGGDGETQYF. The V call is TRBV29-1, the J call TRBJ2-5; D may be TRBD2 (6 bases). This CDR3 comprises 11 residues. The V gene lost 7 bases and the J gene lost 4 bases, with 10 bases spanning the gap. CDR1 and CDR2 (germline): SQVTM, ANQGSEA. The variable domain in full, completed from reference TRBV29-1 and TRBJ2-5, reads SAVISQKPSRDICQRGTSLTIQCQVDSQVTMMFWYRQQPGQSLTLIATANQGSEATYESGFVIDKFPISRPNLTFSTLTVSNMSPEDSSIYLCSGGDGETQYFGPGTRLLVL.

The rearrangement links TRBV11-3 to TRBJ2-1; 8 bases are shared with TRBD2. Looked up from germline, CDR1 is SGHNT and CDR2 is YENEEA. Trimming at V came to 2 bases and at J to 0 bases, leaving 0 bases not matched to a gene. The CDR3 sequence is 15 residues long. The CDR3 reads CASSLSGSSYNEQFF. In DNA, the CDR3 is TGTGCCAGCAGCTTAAGCGGGAGCTCCTACAATGAGCAGTTCTTC. The entire variable domain, with the rest obtained from reference TRBV11-3 and TRBJ2-1, is as follows: EAGVVQSPRYKIIEKKQPVAFWCNPISGHNTLYWYLQNLGQGPELLIRYENEEAVDDSQLPKDRFSAERLKGVDSTLKIQPAELGDSAVYLCASSLSGSSYNEQFFGPGTRLTVL.

The chain joins TRBV30 to TRBJ2-7; weak D call: TRBD2 (5 bases). The CDR3 is 12 residues long. Germline CDR1 reads GTSNPN; CDR2 reads SVGIG (reference sequence). With 0 bases removed from V and 7 bases from J, the gap between germline ends came to 10 bases. For the CDR3, the DNA is TGTGCCTGGAGTGTAAATAGGAGGGAGCAGTACTTC. Its protein is CAWSVNRREQYF.

This clone showed up just a few times. This same CDR3 is encoded by further DNA sequences in the sample. The rearrangement links TRBV9 to TRBJ2-1; 11 nucleotides match TRBD2. The CDR3 consists of 15 residues. Germline CDR1 reads SGDLS; CDR2 reads YYNGEE. Trimming cost V 2 bases and J 3 bases; bases outside gene matches: 1. The CDR3 DNA sequence: TGTGCCAGCAGCGTGCTAGCGGGGGGCTACAATGAGCAGTTCTTC. This encodes CASSVLAGGYNEQFF.

V usage is TRBV7-2 and J usage is TRBJ1-2; D remains ambiguous. V was shortened by 5 bases and J by 1 base, with 8 bases between the two germline ends. The CDR3 spans 13 residues. Germline CDR1 is SGHTA and CDR2 is FQGNSA. As DNA, the CDR3 is TGTGCCAGCAGCACCGGGATTAACTATGGCTACACCTTC. This translates into CASSTGINYGYTF.

This clone appeared a single time. The V and J genes are TRBV5-1 and TRBJ2-1; TRBD2 agrees at 8 bases. This CDR3 has 16 amino acids. The V and J ends lost 0 bases and 2 bases, in that order; junction bases with no gene match: 4. Germline V lookup: CDR1 SGHRS, CDR2 YFSETQ. In nucleotides, the CDR3 is TGCGCCAGCAGCTTGGCCGGACTAGCCGCCTACAATGAGCAGTTCTTC. Translation: CASSLAGLAAYNEQFF. The variable domain in full, with the rest retrieved from reference TRBV5-1 and TRBJ2-1, is KAGVTQTPRYLIKTRGQQVTLSCSPISGHRSVSWYQQTPGQGLQFLFEYFSETQRNKGNFPGRFSGRQFSNSRSEMNVSTLELGDSALYLCASSLAGLAAYNEQFFGPGTRLTVL.

There are a few counts of this clone. The chain carries TRBV30 and TRBJ1-6, with 12 nucleotides matching TRBD1. CDR3 length equals 14 residues. From germline, CDR1 is GTSNPN and CDR2 SVGIG (reference sequence). With V trimmed by 4 bases and J by 9 bases, 4 bases remained unmatched. CDR3 loop: CAWNRDRGLSPLHF. The DNA of the CDR3 is TGTGCCTGGAATAGGGACAGGGGGCTTTCACCCCTCCACTTT.

This sequence joins TRBV29-1 and TRBJ1-2; a possible D gene is TRBD1 (5 bases). This CDR3 is built from 13 residues. V was trimmed by 6 bases and J by 4 bases, leaving 15 bases between them. Germline CDR1 SQVTM, CDR2 ANQGSEA. As DNA, the CDR3 is TGCAGCGTCGAGCCGACAGTCGGCTATGGCTACACCTTC. This gives the protein CSVEPTVGYGYTF.

This clone appeared a few times. The V call is TRBV7-9, the J call TRBJ1-2; 7 bases agree with TRBD1. Looked up from germline, CDR1 is SEHNR and CDR2 is FQNEAQ (reference sequence). The CDR3 spans 13 residues. Trimming at V came to 2 bases and at J to 3 bases, leaving 0 bases not matched to a gene. The DNA for the CDR3 is TGTGCCAGCAGCTTAACAGGGGACTATGGCTACACCTTC. Its protein is CASSLTGDYGYTF.

The CDR3 sequence: CASSLKWGLCNNNQPQHF. For the CDR3, the DNA is TGTGCCAGCAGCTTAAAATGGGGATTATGTAACAACAATCAGCCCCAGCATTTT. The chain recombines TRBV7-3 with TRBJ1-5, with unresolved D. This CDR3 has 18 residues. The V gene's germline CDR1 is SGHTA and CDR2 FQGTGA. Trimming shortened V by 1 base and J by 3 bases, and 19 bases separated the two germline ends. The full variable domain, in which reference TRBV7-3 and TRBJ1-5 provide the parts outside the CDR3, is GAGVSQTPSNKVTEKGKYVELRCDPISGHTALYWYRQSLGQGPEFLIYFQGTGAADDSGLPNDRFFAVRPEGSVSTLKIQRTERGDSAVYLCASSLKWGLCNNNQPQHFGDGTRLSIL.

The gene calls are TRBV10-3 and TRBJ1-4; D may be TRBD1 (6 bases). V was pared by 10 bases and J by 8 bases, with 17 bases between. This CDR3 is 13 amino acids long. Per germline, CDR1 ENHRY and CDR2 SYGVKD. CDR3 nucleotides: TGTGCCAGTACATCGGGGGCTGACGAAAAACTGTTTTTT. This translates into CASTSGADEKLFF.

The CDR3 DNA reads TGTGCAAGTCGCCCCTCCGGGGGACAGGCGCCGTACGAGCAGTACTTC. This codes for CASRPSGGQAPYEQYF. This chain joins TRBV12-2 and TRBJ2-7; TRBD1 is taken as the D call from the table, unchecked against the DNA. TRBV12-2 constitutes a pseudogene. The CDR3 totals 16 residues.

This clone was seen just once. Distinct nucleotide sequences in the sample also encode this CDR3. The DNA for the CDR3 is TGCGCCAGCAGCCAAGGACTAGGGGATGAGCAGTTCTTC. This codes for CASSQGLGDEQFF. The J gene is TRBJ2-1, the V gene TRBV4-1; a weak D match, TRBD2 (6 bases). V shed 1 base and J shed 8 bases, with 9 bases lying between them. Germline V gives CDR1 MGHRA, CDR2 YSYEKL. This CDR3 contains 13 residues.

The J gene is TRBJ1-5, the V gene TRBV19; the D is unclear. V lost 5 bases to trimming and J lost 0 bases, with 11 bases between them. From germline, CDR1 is LNHDA and CDR2 SQIVND (reference sequence). The CDR3 is made up of 15 amino acids. CDR3 region: CASSRQTNSNQPQHF. In DNA form, the CDR3 reads TGTGCCAGTAGTCGGCAGACAAATAGCAATCAGCCCCAGCATTTT.